This T cell receptor (beta chain) emerged from a study of shared clonotypes between healthy human individuals. Study-wide background: Each donor's CD8 memory used one plate, CD8 naive two, each CD4 subset three.

An even split of each subset's genomic DNA across several immunoSEQ plates was performed. Each replicate PCR on the sorted subsets used 150 to 200 ng DNA (around 30,000 T cell genomes). Sequencing used immunoSEQ multiplex PCR; TCRdb keeps in-frame clones, though not all of them. Among over a million clones listed, 96% were seen once. V was pared by 4 bases and J by 3 bases, with 14 bases between. The CDR3 covers 14 residues. Germline CDR1 and CDR2: SGDLS and YYNGEE. About this clone itself: Its matching antigen is unknown.

Study-level points and caveats: In general, naive subsets displayed greater estimated richness than memory subsets did.

Material: naive CD4+ T cells sorted from blood. The subset: CD45RA+ positively selected. The source of this sequence is a man aged 25-45 years in good health. This chain joins TRBV9 and TRBJ2-7; perhaps D is TRBD1 or TRBD2 (6 bases each). The CDR3 is CASSPWGAFYEQYF. The CDR3 nucleotides are TGTGCCAGCAGCCCTTGGGGGGCCTTCTACGAGCAGTACTTC.